In its sample, the clone carrying this T cell receptor (beta chain) ranks as medium-sized. Its matching antigen is unknown. The treatment: roughly ten-day PBMC culture with coronavirus spike peptide pools or control peptides (ViraFEST assay). After being plated at around 2 million per well, PBMCs were cultured with 9.5 to 10 IU/ml IL-2 and 10 ug/ml peptide pools. CDR1 MNHEY and CDR2 SVGEGT come from the germline V gene. There are 13 residues in the CDR3. V was trimmed by 6 bases and J by 0 bases, leaving 5 bases between them. This sample was included in a study of vaccination and CD4 T cells after COVID-19. The study, taken as a whole, reports: Vaccine-specific clones numbering 304 of 307 showed spike mono-reactivity in convalescent patients. There were relatively few convalescent patients studied, and there were no early post-infection timepoints.

CD4+ T cells that had been cultured provided DNA sequenced with the Oncomine TCR Beta short-read assay. In TCRdb, the PCR reads were re-called with MiXCR into one record per CDR3 protein. The data hold more than 13,000 distinct CDR3 sequences, with under 25% observed a single time. This clonotype originated in a human donor with COVID-19. This chain joins TRBV6-2 or TRBV6-3 and TRBJ2-2, with D unresolved. Sequenced sample: cultured CD4+ T cells from blood. CDR3 sequence reads: CASRTSNTGELFF. The CDR3 DNA is TGTGCCAGCAGAACGTCGAACACCGGGGAGCTGTTTTTT.